Presented here are 23 T cell receptor beta chains from one specimen sequenced in a study of T cell responses to AZD1222 COVID-19 vaccine. Measured with immunoSEQ multiplex PCR; TCRdb has only the in-frame clones, and not every one. The sample yields some 200,000 clones, roughly 93% seen once. The material was peripheral blood, obtained on day 0 of AZD1222 vaccination. The source is an adult in good health.

The chain has TRBV7-9 and TRBJ2-7; TRBD1 agrees at 7 bases. CDR3 size: 16 residues. Trimming removed 1 base from V and 9 bases from J; junction bases left unmatched: 15. Germline V gene lookup returns CDR1 SEHNR and CDR2 FQNEAQ (reference sequence). The CDR3 nucleotides read TGTGCCAGCAGCTTAGGGGGTTGGGACAGCTCCCTTGGGCAGTACTTC. As protein: CASSLGGWDSSLGQYF.

The chain carries TRBV19 and TRBJ1-1; D call uncertain. Trimming took off 9 bases at V and 1 base at J, with 6 bases between the two ends. Germline CDR1 is LNHDA and CDR2 is SQIVND (reference sequence). The CDR3 extends over 11 amino acids. Written as DNA, the CDR3 is TGTGCCAGCTTCGGGAACACTGAAGCTTTCTTT. It translates to CASFGNTEAFF.

V is TRBV3-1 (or the pseudogene TRBV3-2) and J is TRBJ2-2, with TRBD2 matching over 7 bases. This CDR3 contains 15 residues. Germline-derived CDR1 and CDR2 are LGHDT and YNNKEL (reference sequence). The junction had 4 bases not matched to a gene; V was cut back by 4 bases and J by 2 bases. The CDR3 reads CASSPGRDNTGELFF. The CDR3 DNA follows: TGTGCCAGCAGCCCGGGGAGGGATAACACCGGGGAGCTGTTTTTT.

The chain is built from TRBV19 and TRBJ2-3; 9 positions agree with TRBD2. The V and J ends lost 3 bases and 5 bases, in that order; junction bases with no gene match: 12. CDR1 is LNHDA, CDR2 SQIVND, per germline (reference sequence). CDR3 length: 17 residues. The CDR3, as DNA: TGTGCCAGTAGTATTATCCGAGCGGGGGGAAGAAAAGATACGCAGTATTTT. Its translation is CASSIIRAGGRKDTQYF.

V and J are TRBV24-1 and TRBJ1-3; perhaps TRBD1 as D (5 bases). Germline assignment: CDR1 KGHDR and CDR2 SFDVKD. Between the trimmed V and J ends, which lost 3 bases and 0 bases, there was a span of 14 bases. This CDR3 has 17 residues. This chain's CDR3 is CATSDPPGQSSGNTIYF. CDR3 nucleotides: TGTGCCACCAGTGATCCGCCGGGGCAGAGCTCTGGAAACACCATATATTTT.

V is TRBV6-5 and J is TRBJ2-5, with D maybe TRBD2 (6 bases). The V end lost 7 bases, the J end lost 3 bases, and 15 bases lay between the germline ends. Germline V gene lookup returns CDR1 MNHEY and CDR2 SVGAGI. The CDR3 loop spans 14 amino acids. CDR3 DNA sequence: TGTGCCAGCAACACGCAGGGCGGGAAAGAGACCCAGTACTTC. The encoded protein is CASNTQGGKETQYF.

The chain links TRBV11-2 to TRBJ2-5, with D possibly being TRBD1 (6 bases). Deletions cut 4 bases from V and 4 bases from J, with 16 bases between. The CDR3 length is 15 residues. Germline V gene data show CDR1 as SGHAT and CDR2 as FQNNGV. CDR3 sequence: CASSSQGRAGETQYF. CDR3 nucleotide sequence: TGTGCCAGCAGCTCACAGGGCCGCGCGGGAGAGACCCAGTACTTC.

The chain combines TRBV6-1 with TRBJ1-6, with 8 bases matching TRBD1. Germline CDR1 reads MNHNS; CDR2 reads SASEGT. With V trimmed by 3 bases and J by 4 bases, 11 bases remained unmatched. The CDR3 spans 18 residues. CDR3 in amino acids: CASSEGRGRPVYNSPLHF. DNA for the CDR3: TGTGCCAGCAGTGAGGGCAGGGGGCGCCCGGTTTATAATTCACCCCTCCACTTT.

The chain employs TRBV6-7 and TRBJ2-7; D perhaps matches TRBD2 (6 bases). TRBV6-7 is an ORF, with its function uncertain. V was pared by 8 bases and J by 2 bases, with 31 bases between. CDR3 size: 19 residues. CDR3 nucleotides: TGTGCCAGCTTCGTATCCGTGGGGTTTGCGGGATCGGGAGCCTACGAGCAGTACTTC. Translation gives CASFVSVGFAGSGAYEQYF.

The rearrangement links TRBV18 to TRBJ1-1; D not certain. CDR1 KGHSH and CDR2 LQKENI come from the germline V gene. The CDR3 sequence is 13 residues long. V dropped 0 bases and J dropped 5 bases, with 7 bases sitting between them. CDR3 sequence (DNA): TGTGCCAGCTCACCACCGGATACGACTGAAGCTTTCTTT. Its protein is CASSPPDTTEAFF.

The gene calls are TRBV9 and TRBJ2-5, with TRBD1 identical over 10 bases. Germline CDR1 and CDR2: SGDLS and YYNGEE. Unmatched junction bases numbered 10, after V lost 3 bases and J lost 5 bases. This CDR3 comprises 16 residues. The CDR3 spells CASSGPGTGVGETQYF. CDR3 in DNA: TGTGCCAGCAGCGGACCCGGGACAGGGGTGGGGGAGACCCAGTACTTC.

The J gene is TRBJ1-3, the V gene TRBV18; no reliable D call. V shed 5 bases and J shed 1 base, with 15 bases lying between them. This CDR3 is 16 amino acids long. Germline V lookup: CDR1 KGHSH, CDR2 LQKENI. CDR3 residues: CASSGLPRSSGNTIYF. Written as DNA, the CDR3 is TGTGCCAGCTCAGGTCTCCCCAGGTCATCTGGAAACACCATATATTTT.

V usage is TRBV27 and J usage is TRBJ2-7; the D is unclear. The CDR3 is 18 residues long. CDR1 is MNHEY and CDR2 is SMNVEV in the germline V gene (reference sequence). V was trimmed by 0 bases and J by 5 bases, leaving 23 bases between them. The chain's CDR3 is CASSLSILMGSMGNEQYF. CDR3 coding DNA: TGTGCCAGCAGTTTATCGATTCTAATGGGCAGCATGGGGAACGAGCAGTACTTC.

For the CDR3, the DNA is TGTGCCAGCAGTAGTGGGACTAGTGGCTACACCTTC. Protein sequence: CASSSGTSGYTF. This chain links TRBV2 with TRBJ1-2; TRBD1 might be the D (5 bases). The CDR3 loop spans 12 amino acids. Per germline, CDR1 SNHLY and CDR2 FYNNEI. V was pared by 5 bases and J by 7 bases, with 11 bases between.

This clone was seen only once. This chain joins TRBV7-2 and TRBJ2-1; D unresolved. The CDR3 is 13 amino acids. Germline V lookup: CDR1 SGHTA, CDR2 FQGNSA. Trimming shortened V by 3 bases and J by 9 bases, and 12 bases separated the two germline ends. The CDR3 DNA reads TGTGCCAGCAGCTTCCCCCCCCTATTTGAGCAGTTCTTC. Its protein is CASSFPPLFEQFF. Supplemented by reference TRBV7-2 and TRBJ2-1, the full variable domain reads GAGVSQSPSNKVTEKGKDVELRCDPISGHTALYWYRQSLGQGLEFLIYFQGNSAPDKSGLPSDRFSAERTGGSVSTLTIQRTQQEDSAVYLCASSFPPLFEQFFGPGTRLTVL.

V usage is TRBV2 and J usage is TRBJ2-6; 9 positions agree with TRBD2. CDR3 length: 19 residues. J was trimmed by 0 bases and V by 6 bases; bases with no gene match: 12. Looked up from germline, CDR1 is SNHLY and CDR2 is FYNNEI. CDR3 coding DNA: TGTGCCAGCAGACGCAGTAGCGGGGGCTTAAGCTCTGGGGCCAACGTCCTGACTTTC. This gives the protein CASRRSSGGLSSGANVLTF.

The chain couples TRBV6-5 to TRBJ2-3; 7 nucleotides match TRBD1. CDR3 length equals 14 residues. After removal of 0 bases from V and 4 bases from J, the junction contained 1 base not matched to a gene. The germline V gene encodes CDR1 MNHEY and CDR2 SVGAGI. CDR3 sequence (DNA): TGTGCCAGCAGTTACTCGACAGGGTCAGATACGCAGTATTTT. This translates into CASSYSTGSDTQYF.

The gene calls are TRBV7-2 and TRBJ1-6, with D unclear. The CDR3 sequence is 15 residues long. Germline V gives CDR1 SGHTA, CDR2 FQGNSA. V was clipped by 5 bases and J by 2 bases, with 10 bases between them. The CDR3 region is CASSGTGTYNSPLHF. CDR3 nucleotides: TGTGCCAGCAGCGGAACCGGGACCTATAATTCACCCCTCCACTTT. The variable domain in full, with the rest retrieved from reference TRBV7-2 and TRBJ1-6, is GAGVSQSPSNKVTEKGKDVELRCDPISGHTALYWYRQSLGQGLEFLIYFQGNSAPDKSGLPSDRFSAERTGGSVSTLTIQRTQQEDSAVYLCASSGTGTYNSPLHFGNGTRLTVT.

This clone was seen a single time. The CDR3 reads CASSVDRGHGYTF. CDR3 DNA sequence: TGCGCCAGCAGCGTGGACAGGGGGCATGGCTACACCTTC. V gene TRBV5-1 combines with J gene TRBJ1-2; 11 bases fit TRBD1. The CDR3 loop spans 13 amino acids. The germline V gene encodes CDR1 SGHRS and CDR2 YFSETQ. Trimming removed 4 bases from V and 6 bases from J; junction bases left unmatched: 2.

The chain carries TRBV9 and TRBJ2-2; the match to TRBD2 covers 9 bases. The CDR3 sequence is 15 residues long. The ends lost 0 bases at V and 6 bases at J; junction bases unmatched: 3. Per the germline V gene, CDR1 is SGDLS and CDR2 is YYNGEE. As DNA, the CDR3 is TGTGCCAGCAGCGTAGTTGCGGGAGGGCCCGGGGAGCTGTTTTTT. Its protein product is CASSVVAGGPGELFF.

The chain has TRBV24-1 and TRBJ1-2; 8 bases map to TRBD1. The germline CDR1 and CDR2 sequences are KGHDR and SFDVKD. The CDR3 runs 18 residues. V trimming: 2 bases; J trimming: 8 bases; junction bases outside the gene matches: 18. The CDR3 sequence is CATSDCRDRGDYVRGYTF. The CDR3 nucleotides are TGTGCCACCAGTGATTGCCGCGACAGGGGCGACTATGTACGGGGCTACACCTTC.

The V call is TRBV20-1, the J call TRBJ2-1; TRBD1 matches 10 bases. Germline CDR1 reads DFQATT; CDR2 reads SNEGSKA (reference sequence). CDR3 length equals 14 residues. V was clipped by 3 bases and J by 8 bases; unmatched bases: 7. CDR3 residues: CSASRDGTGDEQFF. The CDR3 DNA follows: TGCAGTGCTAGTAGGGACGGGACAGGGGATGAGCAGTTCTTC.

This chain links TRBV10-3 with TRBJ1-6, with 9 bases that match TRBD1. The trim removed 6 bases at V and 10 bases at J, leaving 7 bases unmatched. CDR3 length: 14 amino acids. CDR1 and CDR2 (germline): ENHRY, SYGVKD. CDR3 in amino acids: CAIRIQGADSPLHF. CDR3 in DNA: TGTGCCATCAGGATACAGGGGGCAGACTCACCCCTCCACTTT.